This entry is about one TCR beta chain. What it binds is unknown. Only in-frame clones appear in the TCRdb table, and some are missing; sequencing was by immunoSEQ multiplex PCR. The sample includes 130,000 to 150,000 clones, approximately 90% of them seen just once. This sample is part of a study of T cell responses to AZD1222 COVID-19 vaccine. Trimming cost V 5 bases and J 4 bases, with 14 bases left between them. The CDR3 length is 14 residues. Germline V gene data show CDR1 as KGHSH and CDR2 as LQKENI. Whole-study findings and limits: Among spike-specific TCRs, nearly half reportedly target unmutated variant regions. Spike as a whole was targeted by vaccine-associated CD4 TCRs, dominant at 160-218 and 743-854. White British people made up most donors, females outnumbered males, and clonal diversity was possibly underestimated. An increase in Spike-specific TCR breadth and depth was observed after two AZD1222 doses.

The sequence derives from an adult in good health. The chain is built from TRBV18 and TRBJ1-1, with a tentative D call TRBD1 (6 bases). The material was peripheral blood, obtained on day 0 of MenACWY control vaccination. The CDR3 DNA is TGTGCCAGCTCAAGGAACACAGGGTCCACTGAAGCTTTCTTT. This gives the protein CASSRNTGSTEAFF. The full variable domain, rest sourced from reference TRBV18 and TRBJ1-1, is NAGVMQNPRHLVRRRGQEARLRCSPMKGHSHVYWYRQLPEEGLKFMVYLQKENIIDESGMPKERFSAEFPKEGPSILRIQQVVRGDSAAYFCASSRNTGSTEAFFGQGTRLTVV.